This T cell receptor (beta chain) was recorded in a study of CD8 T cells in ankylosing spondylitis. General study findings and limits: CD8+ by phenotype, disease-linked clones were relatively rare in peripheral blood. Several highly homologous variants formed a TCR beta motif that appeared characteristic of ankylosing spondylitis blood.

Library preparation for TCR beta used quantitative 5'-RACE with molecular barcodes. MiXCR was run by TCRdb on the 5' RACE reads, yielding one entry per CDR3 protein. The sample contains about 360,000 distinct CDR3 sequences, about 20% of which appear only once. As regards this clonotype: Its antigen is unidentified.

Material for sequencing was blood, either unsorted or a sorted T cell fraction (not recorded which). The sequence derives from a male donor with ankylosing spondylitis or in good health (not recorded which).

The CDR3 nucleotides are TGTGCCAGCAGGCTCGGACAGGGCCTACAAGAGACCCAGTACTTC. It specifies CASRLGQGLQETQYF. V is TRBV7-9 and J is TRBJ2-5; 8 nucleotides line up with TRBD1. CDR1 and CDR2 (germline): SEHNR, FQNEAQ (reference sequence). The CDR3 is 15 amino acids. The junction had 8 bases not matched to a gene; V was cut back by 6 bases and J by 2 bases. Looking up the rest from reference TRBV7-9 and TRBJ2-5 gives the full variable domain: DTGVSQNPRHKITKRGQNVTFRCDPISEHNRLYWYRQTLGQGPEFLTYFQNEAQLEKSRLLSDRFSAERPKGSFSTLEIQRTEQGDSAMYLCASRLGQGLQETQYFGPGTRLLVL.